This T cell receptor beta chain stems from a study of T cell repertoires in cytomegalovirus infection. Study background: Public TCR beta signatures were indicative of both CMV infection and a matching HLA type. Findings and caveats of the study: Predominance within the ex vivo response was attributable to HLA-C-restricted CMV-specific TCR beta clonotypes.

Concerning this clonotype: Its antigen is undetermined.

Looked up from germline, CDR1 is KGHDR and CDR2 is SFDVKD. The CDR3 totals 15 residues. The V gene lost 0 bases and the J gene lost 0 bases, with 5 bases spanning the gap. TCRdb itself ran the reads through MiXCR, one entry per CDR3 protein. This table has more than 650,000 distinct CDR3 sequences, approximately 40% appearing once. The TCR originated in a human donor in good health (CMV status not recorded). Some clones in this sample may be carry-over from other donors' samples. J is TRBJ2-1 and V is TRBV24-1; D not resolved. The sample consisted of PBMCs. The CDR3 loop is CATSDLTFSYNEQFF. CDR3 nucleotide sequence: TGTGCCACCAGTGATTTGACGTTCTCCTACAATGAGCAGTTCTTC.